The 5 T cell receptor beta chains given below trace back to one sample, sequenced in a study of tumor-infiltrating lymphocytes in primary liver carcinoma. The source material, 20-30 mg of unsorted bulk tissue, was used to co-extract RNA and DNA. The researchers produced TCR beta cDNA from approximately 0.45 ug total RNA with a constant-region primer. Three nested multiplex PCR rounds, a slightly modified ARM-PCR, produced the libraries for TCR beta. Each of the first two PCR rounds ran approximately 11 cycles with TRBV1-TRBV30 forward and C-beta reverse primers. TCRdb redid the calling of the multiplex PCR reads with MiXCR, one entry per CDR3 protein. This table holds more than 70,000 distinct CDR3 sequences, 72% found once. The sequencing sample was made of liver tumor tissue from sampling region 1. Described subset: tumor region T1, superior pole. The receptors come from a man aged 35 to 55 with primary liver carcinoma and hepatitis B virus infection.

Of note for this clonotype: The junction and the germline gene differ at one end; a read error may be behind it. The V call is TRBV6-2 or TRBV6-3, the J call TRBJ2-7; 7 nucleotides line up with TRBD1. The germline V gene encodes CDR1 MNHEY and CDR2 SVGEGT. The CDR3 totals 12 residues. The CDR3 DNA sequence: TGTGCCAGCAGTGACAGGGTCTACGAGGAGTATTTC. Translated: CASSDRVYEEYF.

This clonotype was found once. Sequence at one end of the junction differs from germline and may be a read error. This rearrangement joins TRBV6-1 to TRBJ1-5, with 7 bases identical to TRBD1. Germline-derived CDR1 and CDR2 are MNHNS and SASEGT. This CDR3 is built from 14 residues. The CDR3 nucleotides are TGTGCAAGCAATGAAAGAGGACAGGATCAGCCCCAGCATTTT. Amino acids: CASNERGQDQPQHF.

Of note for this clonotype: Compared with germline, one end of the junction differs, possibly owing to a read error. This chain links TRBV28 with TRBJ1-5; unclear D gene. This CDR3 region has 18 residues. Germline V gene lookup returns CDR1 MDHEN and CDR2 SYDVKM. This CDR3 reads CASSLSTRSYLSNQPKHF. The CDR3 nucleotides are TGTGCCAGCAGTTTAAGTACCCGATCCTACCTGAGCAATCAGCCCAAGCATTTT.

Remarks on this clonotype: Relative to the germline gene, one junction end is altered; a read error may explain this. V is TRBV29-1 and J is TRBJ2-3; tentatively, D is TRBD1 (5 bases). The CDR3 length is 13 residues. Germline lookup yields CDR1 SQVTM and CDR2 ANQGSEA. The CDR3 loop reads CSVWISDTDMQYF. The DNA for the CDR3 is TGCAGCGTTTGGATCTCGGACACAGATATGCAGTATTTT.

V usage is TRBV29-1 and J usage is TRBJ2-7, with 8 bases fitting TRBD1. From germline, CDR1 is SQVTM and CDR2 ANQGSEA. This CDR3 has 15 amino acids. CDR3 loop: CGAHLDLSGGDEQYF. CDR3 bases: TGCGGCGCTCACTTGGATCTGTCAGGGGGCGACGAGCAGTACTTC.